Listed below are T cell receptor beta chains from one sample, sequenced in a study of cytomegalovirus exposure and HLA in healthy donors. Libraries were prepared by immunoSEQ multiplex PCR; TCRdb keeps only in-frame clonotypes and omits some of them. The table records 150,000 or so clones, approximately 75% of them present only once. The specimen was PBMCs. All receptors come from a young man in good health and CMV-seronegative. The CDR3 runs from the conserved cysteine through the conserved F or W. Fields, in order: D gene, V gene, clone size, CDR3 length, J gene, CDR3 DNA, CDR3 protein. A D gene is named only where the DNA matches it firmly. Size is omitted from some rows. Given values are once, few, many or a class for expanded clones.

TRBD1	TRBV2	-	15	TRBJ1-4	TGTGCCAGCTCATACGGACAGGGCGGGAATGAAAAACTGTTTTTT	CASSYGQGGNEKLFF
TRBD1	TRBV7-3	-	14	TRBJ2-7	TGTGCCAGCAGCTTACATCAGGGGGCCTACGAGCAGTACTTC	CASSLHQGAYEQYF
-	TRBV9	-	14	TRBJ1-6	TGTGCCAGCAGCGTAGGGGGGGGCGGATCACCCCTCCACTTT	CASSVGGGGSPLHF
-	TRBV5-4	-	17	TRBJ2-1	TGTGCCAGCAGCTCTCGCGGGGCGGCGAGCTCCTACAATGAGCAGTTCTTC	CASSSRGAASSYNEQFF
-	TRBV5-4	-	15	TRBJ1-2	TGTGCCAGCAGCTCTTCGGGGGGCGAGGACTATGGCTACACCTTC	CASSSSGGEDYGYTF
-	TRBV7-9	-	15	TRBJ1-1	TGTTCCAGCAGCCCCCAGGGTAGTTCGAACACTGAAGCTTTCTTT	CSSSPQGSSNTEAFF
TRBD2	TRBV28	once	16	TRBJ2-1	TGTGCCAGCAGGGTCCAGCGGGGGGCCTCCTACAATGAGCAGTTCTTC	CASRVQRGASYNEQFF
TRBD2	TRBV5-1	-	16	TRBJ2-2	TGCGCCAGCAGCTTCGGGGAGGGGCGCGGCACCGGGGAGCTGTTTTTT	CASSFGEGRGTGELFF
TRBD2	TRBV7-9	-	18	TRBJ2-1	TGTGCCAGCAGCGATACCGGGACTAGCTGGGGGATTGTCGATGAGCAGTTCTTC	CASSDTGTSWGIVDEQFF
-	TRBV28	few	16	TRBJ1-2	TGTGCCAGCAGTTTATTCGGTGGGGGCACTTCCCATGGCTACACCTTC	CASSLFGGGTSHGYTF
TRBD1	TRBV30	few	16	TRBJ2-7	TGTGCCTGGAGCGCCAAGGGACAGGGAGGCTCCTACGAGCAGTACTTC	CAWSAKGQGGSYEQYF
-	TRBV9	-	15	TRBJ2-1	TGTGCCAGCAGCGTAGATCAGGGGACCTACAATGAGCAGTTCTTC	CASSVDQGTYNEQFF
TRBD2	TRBV13	once	18	TRBJ2-7	TGTGTCAGCAGCTCACCCCCGGGGGGACTAGCGGGTACCTACGAGCAGTACTTC	CVSSSPPGGLAGTYEQYF
-	TRBV7-8	-	15	TRBJ2-5	TGTGCCAGCAGCTTCGTGAGGAGCGTGGGAGAGACCCAGTACTTC	CASSFVRSVGETQYF
TRBD2	TRBV5-6	-	16	TRBJ2-3	TGTGCCAGCAGGCCCCTACCGGGACTAGCGTCTGATACGCAGTATTTT	CASRPLPGLASDTQYF
-	TRBV10-2	-	19	TRBJ1-5	TGCGCCAGCAGTGATTCTTCCAGTGTTGGGGGAGGGGTGAATCAGCCCCAGCATTTT	CASSDSSSVGGGVNQPQHF
-	TRBV7-9	-	16	TRBJ2-7	TGTGCCAGCAGCTCCCCGGCGGGGCCCCTAAACTACGAGCAGTACTTC	CASSSPAGPLNYEQYF
TRBD1	TRBV7-9	few	15	TRBJ2-7	TGTGCCAGCAGCGCCGGGACAGGGGTCACCTACGAGCAGTACTTC	CASSAGTGVTYEQYF
TRBD2	TRBV6-5	few	16	TRBJ2-1	TGTGCCAGCAGTTCACTAGCGGGGGGGATCTACAATGAGCAGTTCTTC	CASSSLAGGIYNEQFF
-	TRBV5-1	few	12	TRBJ2-7	TGCGCCAGCAGCCTAGGACACTACGAGCAGTACTTC	CASSLGHYEQYF
-	TRBV19	-	15	TRBJ2-3	TGTGCCAGTAGTAATCGCGGCGTTAGCACAGATACGCAGTATTTT	CASSNRGVSTDTQYF
-	TRBV5-4	-	15	TRBJ2-2	TGTGCCAGCAGGGCCGGACAGAGGAACACCGGGGAGCTGTTTTTT	CASRAGQRNTGELFF
TRBD1	TRBV28	-	13	TRBJ2-5	TGTGCCAGCAGCTCCTACAGGGGCGAGACCCAGTACTTC	CASSSYRGETQYF
TRBD2	TRBV7-9	-	16	TRBJ2-5	TGTGCCAGCAGCCCTAGCGGGGGAGACCTACAAGAGACCCAGTACTTC	CASSPSGGDLQETQYF